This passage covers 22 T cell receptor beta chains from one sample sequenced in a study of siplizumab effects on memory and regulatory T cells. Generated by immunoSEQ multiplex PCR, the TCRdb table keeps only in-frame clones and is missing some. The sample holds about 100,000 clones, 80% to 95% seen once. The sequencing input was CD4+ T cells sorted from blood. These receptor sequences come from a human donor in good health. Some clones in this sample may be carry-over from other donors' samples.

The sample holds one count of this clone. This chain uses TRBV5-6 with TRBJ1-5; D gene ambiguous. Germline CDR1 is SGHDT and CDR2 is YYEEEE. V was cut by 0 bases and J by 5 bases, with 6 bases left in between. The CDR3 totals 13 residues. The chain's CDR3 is CASSLARDQPQHF. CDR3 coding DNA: TGTGCCAGCAGCTTGGCCCGCGATCAGCCCCAGCATTTT.

CDR3 in amino acids: CASSLKGPYITDTQYF. In DNA, the CDR3 is TGTGCCAGCAGCTTAAAAGGACCTTACATCACAGATACGCAGTATTTT. V is TRBV7-3 and J is TRBJ2-3; D gene ambiguous. The CDR3 has 16 amino acids. Trimming cost V 1 base and J 2 bases, with 13 bases left between them. Germline loops: CDR1 SGHTA, CDR2 FQGTGA.

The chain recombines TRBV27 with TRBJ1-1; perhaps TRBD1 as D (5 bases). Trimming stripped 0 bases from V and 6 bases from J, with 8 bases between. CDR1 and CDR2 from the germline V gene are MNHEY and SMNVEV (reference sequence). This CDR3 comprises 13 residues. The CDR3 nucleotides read TGTGCCAGCAGTTTATCCGGGGCGGCTGAAGCTTTCTTT. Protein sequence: CASSLSGAAEAFF.

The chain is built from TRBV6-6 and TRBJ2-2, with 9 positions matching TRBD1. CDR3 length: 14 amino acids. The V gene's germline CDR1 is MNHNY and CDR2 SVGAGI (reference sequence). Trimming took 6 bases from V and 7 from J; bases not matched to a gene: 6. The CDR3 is CASSQTGGDGELFF. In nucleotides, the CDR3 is TGTGCCAGCAGCCAGACAGGGGGGGACGGGGAGCTGTTTTTT.

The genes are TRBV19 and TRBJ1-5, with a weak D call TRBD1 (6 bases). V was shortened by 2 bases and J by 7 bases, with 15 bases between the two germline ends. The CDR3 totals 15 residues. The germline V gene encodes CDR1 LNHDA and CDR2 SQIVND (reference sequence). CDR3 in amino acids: CASSIQVAGEQPQHF. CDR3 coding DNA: TGTGCCAGTAGTATACAAGTGGCAGGGGAACAGCCCCAGCATTTT. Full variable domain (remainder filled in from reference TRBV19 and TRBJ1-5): DGGITQSPKYLFRKEGQNVTLSCEQNLNHDAMYWYRQDPGQGLRLIYYSQIVNDFQKGDIAEGYSVSREKKESFPLTVTSAQKNPTAFYLCASSIQVAGEQPQHFGDGTRLSIL.

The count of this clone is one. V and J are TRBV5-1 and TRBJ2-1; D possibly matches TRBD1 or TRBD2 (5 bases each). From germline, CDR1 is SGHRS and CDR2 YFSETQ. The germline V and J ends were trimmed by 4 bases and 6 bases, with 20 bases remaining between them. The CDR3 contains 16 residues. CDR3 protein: CASSAPTTSGGNEQFF. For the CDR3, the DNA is TGCGCCAGCAGCGCACCGACTACCTCTGGGGGCAATGAGCAGTTCTTC.

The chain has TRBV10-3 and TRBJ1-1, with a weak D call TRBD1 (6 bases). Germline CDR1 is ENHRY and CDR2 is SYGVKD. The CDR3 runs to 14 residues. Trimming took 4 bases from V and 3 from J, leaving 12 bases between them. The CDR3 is CAISGRGVDTEAFF. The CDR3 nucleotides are TGTGCCATCAGTGGCAGGGGAGTGGACACTGAAGCTTTCTTT.

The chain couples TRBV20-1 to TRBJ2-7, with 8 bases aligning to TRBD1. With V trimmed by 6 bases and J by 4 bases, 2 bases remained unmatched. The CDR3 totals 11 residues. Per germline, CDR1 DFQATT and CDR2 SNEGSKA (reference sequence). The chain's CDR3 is CSADRGYEQYF. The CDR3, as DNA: TGCAGTGCAGACAGGGGTTACGAGCAGTACTTC.

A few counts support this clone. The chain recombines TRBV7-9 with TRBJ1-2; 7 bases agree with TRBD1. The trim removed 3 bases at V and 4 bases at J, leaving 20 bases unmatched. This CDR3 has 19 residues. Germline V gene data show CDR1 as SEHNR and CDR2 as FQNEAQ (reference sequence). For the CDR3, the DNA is TGTGCCAGCAGCTTGGGCCGAAAACAACCGGGACAGAATCTCTATGGCTACACCTTC. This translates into CASSLGRKQPGQNLYGYTF.

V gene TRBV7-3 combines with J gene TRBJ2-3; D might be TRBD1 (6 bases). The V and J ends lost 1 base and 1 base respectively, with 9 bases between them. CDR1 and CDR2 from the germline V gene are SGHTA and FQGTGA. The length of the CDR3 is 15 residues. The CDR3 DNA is TGTGCCAGCAGCTTAAGTGCAGGGGGCACAGATACGCAGTATTTT. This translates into CASSLSAGGTDTQYF.

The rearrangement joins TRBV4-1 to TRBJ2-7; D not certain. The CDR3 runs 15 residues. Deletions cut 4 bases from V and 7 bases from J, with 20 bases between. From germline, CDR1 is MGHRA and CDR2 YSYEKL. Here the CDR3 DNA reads TGCGCCAGCAGCCGAGTGGACCGGGCGTTGAGGGAGCAGTACTTC. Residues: CASSRVDRALREQYF.

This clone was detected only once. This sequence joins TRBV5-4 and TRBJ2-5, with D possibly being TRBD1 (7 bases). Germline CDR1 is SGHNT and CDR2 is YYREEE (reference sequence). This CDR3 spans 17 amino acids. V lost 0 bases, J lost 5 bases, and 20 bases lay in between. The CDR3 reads CASSLGGGGVVRETQYF. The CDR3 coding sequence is TGTGCCAGCAGCTTGGGAGGGGGCGGGGTGGTTCGGGAGACCCAGTACTTC.

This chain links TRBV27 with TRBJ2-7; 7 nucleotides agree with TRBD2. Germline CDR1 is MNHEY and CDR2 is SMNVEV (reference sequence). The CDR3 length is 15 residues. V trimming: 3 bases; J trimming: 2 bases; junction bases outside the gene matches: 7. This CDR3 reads CASSFPGRGPYEQYF. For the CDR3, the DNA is TGTGCCAGCAGTTTCCCGGGGAGGGGCCCCTACGAGCAGTACTTC.

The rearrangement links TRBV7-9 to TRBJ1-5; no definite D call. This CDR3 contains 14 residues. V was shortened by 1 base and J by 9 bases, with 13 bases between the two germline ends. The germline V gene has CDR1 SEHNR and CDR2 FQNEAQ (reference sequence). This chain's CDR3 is CASSLDGRGSPQHF. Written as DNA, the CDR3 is TGTGCCAGCAGCTTAGACGGACGAGGCTCGCCCCAGCATTTT.

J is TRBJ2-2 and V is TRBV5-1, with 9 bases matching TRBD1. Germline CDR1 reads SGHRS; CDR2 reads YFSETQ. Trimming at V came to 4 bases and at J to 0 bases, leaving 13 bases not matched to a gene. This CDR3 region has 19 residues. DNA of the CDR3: TGCGCCAGCAGCGGAGACCGGGACAGGGCCTCATCGAACACCGGGGAGCTGTTTTTT. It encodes CASSGDRDRASSNTGELFF.

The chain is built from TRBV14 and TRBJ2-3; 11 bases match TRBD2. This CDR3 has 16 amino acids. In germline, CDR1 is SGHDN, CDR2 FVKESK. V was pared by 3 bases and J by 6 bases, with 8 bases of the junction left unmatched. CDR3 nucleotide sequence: TGTGCCAGCAGCCATCGTCTAGCGGGAGGTTTCGATACGCAGTATTTT. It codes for CASSHRLAGGFDTQYF.

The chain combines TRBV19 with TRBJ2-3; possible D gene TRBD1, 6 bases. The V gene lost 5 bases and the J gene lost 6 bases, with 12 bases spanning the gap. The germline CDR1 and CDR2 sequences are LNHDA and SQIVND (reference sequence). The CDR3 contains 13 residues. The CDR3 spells CASSGRRGDTQYF. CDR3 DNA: TGTGCCAGTAGTGGGCGTAGGGGGGATACGCAGTATTTT.

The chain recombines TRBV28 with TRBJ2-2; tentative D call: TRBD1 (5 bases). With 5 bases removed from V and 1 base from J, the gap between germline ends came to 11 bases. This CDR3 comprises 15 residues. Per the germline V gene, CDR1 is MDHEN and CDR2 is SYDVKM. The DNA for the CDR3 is TGTGCCAGCAGTCCCCCAGGGCTGAACACCGGGGAGCTGTTTTTT. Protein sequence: CASSPPGLNTGELFF.

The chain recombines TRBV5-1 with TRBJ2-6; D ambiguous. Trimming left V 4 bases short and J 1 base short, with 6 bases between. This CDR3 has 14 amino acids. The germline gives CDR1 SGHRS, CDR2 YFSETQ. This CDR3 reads CASSLVSGANVLTF. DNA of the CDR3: TGCGCCAGCAGCCTCGTGTCTGGGGCCAACGTCCTGACTTTC.

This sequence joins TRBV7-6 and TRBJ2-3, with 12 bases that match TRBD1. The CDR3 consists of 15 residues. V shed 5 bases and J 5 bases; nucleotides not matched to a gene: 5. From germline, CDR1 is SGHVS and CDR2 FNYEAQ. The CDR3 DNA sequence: TGTGCCAGCAGCCGGGACAGGGGGCGCTTAGATACGCAGTATTTT. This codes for CASSRDRGRLDTQYF.

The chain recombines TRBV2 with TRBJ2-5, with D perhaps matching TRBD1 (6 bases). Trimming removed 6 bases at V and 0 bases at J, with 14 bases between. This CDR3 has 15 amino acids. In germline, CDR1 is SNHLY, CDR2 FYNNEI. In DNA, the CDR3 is TGTGCCAGCAGCGTCGACAGGCTGTACCAAGAGACCCAGTACTTC. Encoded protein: CASSVDRLYQETQYF.

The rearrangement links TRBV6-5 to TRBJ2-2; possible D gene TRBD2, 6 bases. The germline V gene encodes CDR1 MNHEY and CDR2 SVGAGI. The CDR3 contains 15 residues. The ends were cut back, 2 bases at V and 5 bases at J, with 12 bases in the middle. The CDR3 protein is CASSYGRPGTGELFF. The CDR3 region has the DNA TGTGCCAGCAGTTACGGGAGGCCGGGGACCGGGGAGCTGTTTTTT.